A single sample gave rise to the 21 T cell receptor beta chains below, sequenced in a study of cytomegalovirus exposure and HLA in healthy donors. The study ran its PCR with 60 Vbeta and 13 Jbeta primers. Here immunoSEQ multiplex PCR was the method, and the copy in TCRdb shows in-frame clones only, minus some. The sample has about 130,000 clones, about three quarters seen once. Sequenced input: PBMCs. These receptors all come from a man aged 45-65 years in good health and CMV-seropositive.

The genes are TRBV5-1 and TRBJ2-7; TRBD2 aligns across 8 bases. The length of the CDR3 is 15 residues. Germline CDR1 SGHRS, CDR2 YFSETQ. With 6 bases clipped from V and 3 bases from J, the junction kept 11 bases outside the gene matches. The CDR3 DNA reads as TGCGCCAGCACCTACTCCGGGACTAGTTACTACGAGCAGTACTTC. It codes for CASTYSGTSYYEQYF.

V usage is TRBV5-4 and J usage is TRBJ2-5, with a weak D call TRBD1 (6 bases). V was cut by 0 bases and J by 6 bases, with 12 bases left in between. CDR3 length equals 14 residues. Germline lookup yields CDR1 SGHNT and CDR2 YYREEE (reference sequence). The CDR3 DNA is TGTGCCAGCAGCTTGGCCGACAGGTTGAAGACCCAGTACTTC. It encodes CASSLADRLKTQYF.

This chain joins TRBV27 and TRBJ2-1; D remains ambiguous. V lost 4 bases to trimming and J lost 0 bases, with 10 bases between them. CDR1 MNHEY and CDR2 SMNVEV come from the germline V gene (reference sequence). CDR3 length equals 15 residues. The CDR3 region has the DNA TGTGCCAGCAGTTCCCCCCAGATCTCCTACAATGAGCAGTTCTTC. Residues: CASSSPQISYNEQFF.

CDR3 DNA sequence: TGTGCCAGCAGCTTGGTCCAGGGATACACCGGGGAGCTGTTTTTT. Its translation: CASSLVQGYTGELFF. This rearrangement joins TRBV5-6 to TRBJ2-2; possibly TRBD1 for D (5 bases). The V gene's germline CDR1 is SGHDT and CDR2 YYEEEE. V lost 0 bases and J 3 bases, leaving 9 bases between the germline ends. The CDR3 totals 15 residues.

This chain joins TRBV28 and TRBJ1-6; D uncertain. The CDR3 runs 13 residues. Between the trimmed V and J ends, which lost 6 bases and 7 bases, there was a span of 10 bases. CDR1 MDHEN and CDR2 SYDVKM come from the germline V gene. CDR3 protein: CASRAVSNSPLHF. Here the CDR3 DNA reads TGTGCCAGCAGAGCCGTTTCAAATTCACCCCTCCACTTT.

The V gene is TRBV6-6, the J gene TRBJ2-1, with 11 bases identical to TRBD2. The V gene end was trimmed by 7 bases and the J gene end by 1 base; junction bases not matched to a gene: 0. The CDR3 loop spans 14 amino acids. CDR1 is MNHNY and CDR2 is SVGAGI in the germline V gene (reference sequence). Here the CDR3 reads CASIAGGSYNEQFF. The CDR3 DNA sequence: TGTGCCAGCATAGCGGGAGGGTCCTACAATGAGCAGTTCTTC.

The CDR3 DNA reads as TGTGCCAGCAGTTTCCTTACAGGGAAGGGAGAAGGCTACACCTTC. It specifies CASSFLTGKGEGYTF. The chain is built from TRBV27 and TRBJ1-2; tentative D call: TRBD1 (6 bases). The CDR3 spans 15 residues. Trimming pared 3 bases from V and 8 bases from J, leaving 19 bases between. CDR1 MNHEY and CDR2 SMNVEV come from the germline V gene (reference sequence).

There are a few counts of this clone. The chain joins TRBV6-1 to TRBJ1-3, with 10 bases lining up with TRBD1. V lost 8 bases, J lost 1 base, and 5 bases stayed unmatched. Germline values: CDR1 MNHNS, CDR2 SASEGT. This CDR3 region has 15 residues. Here the CDR3 DNA reads TGTGCCAGCGATCGACAGGGGGCTTCTGGAAACACCATATATTTT. Translating it yields CASDRQGASGNTIYF.

V and J are TRBV14 and TRBJ1-2, with D possibly TRBD1 on 5 matching bases. V was shortened by 0 bases and J by 5 bases, with 13 bases between the two germline ends. This CDR3 is built from 15 residues. Germline V gene data show CDR1 as SGHDN and CDR2 as FVKESK. In nucleotides, the CDR3 is TGTGCCAGCAGCCAAGATCTGGGAGGGGTATATGGCTACACCTTC. It encodes CASSQDLGGVYGYTF.

This clone was detected only a few times. V is TRBV5-1 and J is TRBJ2-3, with 7 bases aligning to TRBD2. With V trimmed by 4 bases and J by 5 bases, 10 bases remained unmatched. This CDR3 is built from 15 residues. CDR1 and CDR2 from the germline V gene are SGHRS and YFSETQ. The CDR3 loop is CASSLEGGPIDTQYF. Here the CDR3 DNA reads TGCGCCAGCAGCCTGGAGGGAGGGCCTATAGATACGCAGTATTTT.

The chain employs TRBV5-8 and TRBJ1-6, with D maybe TRBD1 (5 bases). This CDR3 spans 14 amino acids. V was trimmed by 9 bases and J by 9 bases, leaving 19 bases between them. The V gene's germline CDR1 is SGHTS and CDR2 YDEGEE. This CDR3 reads CATATGLFRSPLHF. CDR3 DNA sequence: TGTGCCACCGCTACGGGACTGTTTCGTTCACCCCTCCACTTT. Full variable domain (outside the CDR3, taken from reference TRBV5-8 and TRBJ1-6): EAGVTQSPTHLIKTRGQQATLRCSPISGHTSVYWYQQALGLGLQFLLWYDEGEERNRGNFPPRFSGRQFPNYSSELNVNALELEDSALYLCATATGLFRSPLHFGNGTRLTVT.

Written as DNA, the CDR3 is TGTGCCAGCTCACGGACCCTAGGGACGACAGGGGAGAACACTGAAGCTTTCTTT. Its protein is CASSRTLGTTGENTEAFF. The genes are TRBV18 and TRBJ1-1; TRBD1 matches 8 bases. The CDR3 totals 18 residues. The V gene's germline CDR1 is KGHSH and CDR2 LQKENI. J gave up 1 base and V 4 bases, and 14 bases lay outside the gene matches.

The chain is built from TRBV7-2 and TRBJ2-4; TRBD1 matches 8 bases. This CDR3 comprises 18 residues. Unmatched junction bases numbered 12, after V lost 4 bases and J lost 1 base. Per germline, CDR1 SGHTA and CDR2 FQGNSA. The CDR3 region is CASSSERTRGPAKNIQYF. CDR3 nucleotide sequence: TGTGCCAGCAGCTCCGAGAGGACCAGGGGGCCGGCCAAAAACATTCAGTACTTC.

The chain uses TRBV7-9 and TRBJ2-1; the match to TRBD2 covers 11 bases. The CDR3 spans 15 residues. Germline lookup yields CDR1 SEHNR and CDR2 FQNEAQ (reference sequence). With V trimmed by 5 bases and J by 7 bases, 7 bases remained unmatched. DNA for the CDR3: TGTGCCAGCAGCCCCACTAGCGGGGGTTTAAATGAGCAGTTCTTC. Protein sequence: CASSPTSGGLNEQFF.

J is TRBJ2-3 and V is TRBV5-1; D is possibly TRBD2 (5 bases). This CDR3 has 16 amino acids. The V gene lost 2 bases and the J gene lost 0 bases, with 13 bases spanning the gap. Germline CDR1 SGHRS, CDR2 YFSETQ. In DNA, the CDR3 is TGCGCCAGCAGCTTCGGACGGGATCTCAGCACAGATACGCAGTATTTT. This encodes CASSFGRDLSTDTQYF.

In this sample, this clone turned up once. The gene calls are TRBV2 and TRBJ2-7; no clear D gene. V was trimmed by 3 bases and J by 2 bases, leaving 5 bases between them. The CDR3 consists of 12 residues. Germline V gives CDR1 SNHLY, CDR2 FYNNEI. The CDR3 reads CASSDNPYEQYF. The DNA for the CDR3 is TGTGCCAGCAGTGACAATCCCTACGAGCAGTACTTC.

This chain connects TRBV4-2 to TRBJ2-3; 8 nucleotides line up with TRBD2. The CDR3 loop spans 15 amino acids. Germline CDR1 is LGHNA and CDR2 is YNFKEQ. The V gene end was trimmed by 2 bases and the J gene end by 6 bases; junction bases not matched to a gene: 7. The DNA for the CDR3 is TGTGCCAGCAGCCAAAGGGCGGGAGGACGCGATACGCAGTATTTT. It encodes CASSQRAGGRDTQYF.

The chain carries TRBV28 and TRBJ2-7; D perhaps matches TRBD2 (5 bases). The CDR3 spans 12 residues. Germline V lookup: CDR1 MDHEN, CDR2 SYDVKM. V lost 4 bases and J 6 bases, leaving 10 bases between the germline ends. This CDR3 is CASSSYRGEQYF. In DNA, the CDR3 is TGTGCCAGCAGTTCCTACCGGGGCGAGCAGTACTTC.

The chain is built from TRBV4-1 and TRBJ2-5, with 15 bases aligning to TRBD2. J was trimmed by 11 bases and V by 0 bases; bases with no gene match: 10. This CDR3 region has 17 residues. Looked up from germline, CDR1 is MGHRA and CDR2 is YSYEKL. CDR3 nucleotide sequence: TGCGCCAGCAGCCAAGATTGGACTAGCGGGGGGGCGAAAGAGCAGTACTTC. It yields the protein CASSQDWTSGGAKEQYF.

The rearrangement links TRBV5-1 to TRBJ2-5; 11 bases align to TRBD1. The germline V gene encodes CDR1 SGHRS and CDR2 YFSETQ. J gave up 2 bases and V 2 bases, and 5 bases lay outside the gene matches. This CDR3 is built from 16 residues. CDR3 DNA sequence: TGCGCCAGCAGCTTTAGCGGGACAGGGGGGCAAGAGACCCAGTACTTC. Its translation is CASSFSGTGGQETQYF.

The genes are TRBV5-1 and TRBJ1-5; D gene unclear. Trimming cost V 0 bases and J 4 bases, with 8 bases left between them. The germline CDR1 and CDR2 sequences are SGHRS and YFSETQ. The CDR3 is made up of 14 amino acids. The CDR3: CASSLGALNQPQHF. In nucleotides, the CDR3 is TGCGCCAGCAGCTTGGGGGCCCTAAATCAGCCCCAGCATTTT.